This T cell receptor (beta chain) was retrieved from a study of T cell changes during pregnancy in multiple sclerosis. V shed 9 bases, J shed 6 bases, and the junction held 20 bases outside the gene matches. Looked up from germline, CDR1 is SNHLY and CDR2 is FYNNEI. The CDR3 consists of 17 residues. Assay used: immunoSEQ multiplex PCR; TCRdb lists only in-frame clones, some missing. The sample comprises around 25,000 clones, under 95% of which are singletons, and under 9.5% rests with the top ten. This receptor was identified in a female donor in good health, enrolled as a control in a pregnancy study. This chain connects TRBV2 to TRBJ2-1; TRBD1 agrees at 7 bases. This sample comprised CD8+ T cells from peripheral blood mononuclear cells, obtained in the third trimester of pregnancy. The CDR3 region is CASYPGTVAAAFNEQFF. CDR3 bases: TGTGCCAGTTATCCCGGGACAGTTGCAGCCGCCTTCAATGAGCAGTTCTTC.